Following are 26 T cell receptor beta chains from one sample sequenced in a study of blood T cell repertoires in COVID-19. Produced via immunoSEQ multiplex PCR; TCRdb's table is partial and in-frame only. The sample includes roughly 180,000 clones, around 85% seen only once; the top ten take 1% to 1.5%. The sample comprised peripheral blood. The receptor set was obtained from a man aged 55 to 70 who had recovered from COVID-19.

This clone showed up just once. The chain carries TRBV7-2 and TRBJ2-5; 13 positions agree with TRBD2. The germline V gene has CDR1 SGHTA and CDR2 FQGNSA. The ends lost 1 base at V and 1 base at J; junction bases unmatched: 3. The CDR3 covers 17 residues. This chain's CDR3 is CASSLGLAGGPQETQYF. DNA for the CDR3: TGTGCCAGCAGCTTAGGACTAGCGGGGGGTCCCCAAGAGACCCAGTACTTC.

The chain uses TRBV27 and TRBJ1-1; the match to TRBD1 covers 8 bases. The CDR3 extends over 15 amino acids. V was clipped by 6 bases and J by 3 bases; unmatched bases: 9. CDR1 is MNHEY, CDR2 SMNVEV, per germline (reference sequence). The CDR3 reads CASRARQGPYTEAFF. The CDR3 DNA is TGTGCCAGCAGGGCACGACAGGGGCCCTACACTGAAGCTTTCTTT.

The chain carries TRBV20-1 and TRBJ1-4; D not resolved. The CDR3 covers 11 residues. Germline CDR1 reads DFQATT; CDR2 reads SNEGSKA (reference sequence). The V gene lost 6 bases and the J gene lost 5 bases, with 7 bases spanning the gap. This CDR3 reads CSAPQNEKLFF. CDR3 nucleotides: TGCAGTGCCCCCCAAAATGAAAAACTGTTTTTT.

The genes are TRBV3-1 (or the pseudogene TRBV3-2) and TRBJ1-2; the match to TRBD1 covers 7 bases. CDR1 LGHDT and CDR2 YNNKEL come from the germline V gene (reference sequence). CDR3 size: 15 residues. V lost 2 bases and J lost 6; bases outside the gene matches: 9. This chain's CDR3 is CASSQRPDQGDGYTF. The DNA of the CDR3 is TGTGCCAGCAGCCAAAGACCAGACCAGGGGGATGGCTACACCTTC.

The rearrangement joins TRBV10-3 to TRBJ1-5; tentative D call: TRBD1 (5 bases). The CDR3 sequence is 16 residues long. Deletions cut 10 bases from V and 2 bases from J, with 21 bases between. Germline assignment: CDR1 ENHRY and CDR2 SYGVKD. This CDR3 reads CATTPGDGLGNQPQHF. The CDR3 nucleotides are TGTGCCACCACCCCGGGGGATGGATTAGGCAATCAGCCCCAGCATTTT.

The rearrangement joins TRBV7-6 to TRBJ2-3; no definite D call. Germline V lookup: CDR1 SGHVS, CDR2 FNYEAQ. Trimming cost V 4 bases and J 0 bases, with 8 bases left between them. The CDR3 length is 14 residues. The CDR3 nucleotides read TGTGCCAGCAGCTCCTATGCTAGCACAGATACGCAGTATTTT. Translating gives CASSSYASTDTQYF.

This clone was seen just once. The chain combines TRBV30 with TRBJ2-7; 7 bases fit TRBD1. In germline, CDR1 is GTSNPN, CDR2 SVGIG (reference sequence). The CDR3 sequence is 11 residues long. V dropped 4 bases and J dropped 6; count of bases not matched to a gene: 3. CDR3 region: CAWIGGVEQYF. Written as DNA, the CDR3 is TGTGCCTGGATAGGGGGCGTCGAGCAGTACTTC.

The sample holds a few counts of this clone. The J gene is TRBJ1-5, the V gene TRBV30; D ambiguous. There are 13 residues in the CDR3. V was trimmed by 3 bases and J by 4 bases, leaving 10 bases between them. Germline assignment: CDR1 GTSNPN and CDR2 SVGIG (reference sequence). The CDR3 DNA reads TGTGCCTGGAGCGCTATAGCAAATCAGCCCCAGCATTTT. It codes for CAWSAIANQPQHF.

The rearrangement links TRBV6-1 to TRBJ1-1, with 8 bases fitting TRBD1. The CDR3 runs to 14 residues. V lost 2 bases, J lost 7 bases, and 6 bases stayed unmatched. Germline values: CDR1 MNHNS, CDR2 SASEGT. The CDR3 region is CASSESGGAFEAFF. CDR3 DNA sequence: TGTGCCAGCAGTGAATCAGGGGGCGCGTTTGAAGCTTTCTTT.

The gene calls are TRBV2 and TRBJ1-4, with D uncertain. Deletions cut 3 bases from V and 10 bases from J, with 15 bases between. In germline, CDR1 is SNHLY, CDR2 FYNNEI. The CDR3 totals 14 residues. The CDR3 nucleotides are TGTGCCAGCAGTGAGGAGGCCAACGGCGGAAAACTGTTTTTT. Translated: CASSEEANGGKLFF.

The chain is built from TRBV24-1 and TRBJ2-3; D is undetermined. The germline CDR1 and CDR2 sequences are KGHDR and SFDVKD. This CDR3 spans 13 amino acids. Trimming cost V 7 bases and J 2 bases, with 9 bases left between them. The CDR3 DNA reads as TGTGCCACCAGCCACCCAGACACAGATACGCAGTATTTT. It yields the protein CATSHPDTDTQYF.

The rearrangement uses TRBV11-2 and TRBJ1-1, with D unresolved. Per the germline V gene, CDR1 is SGHAT and CDR2 is FQNNGV. The CDR3 totals 15 residues. Trimming pared 5 bases from V and 6 bases from J, leaving 19 bases between. The CDR3 nucleotides are TGTGCCAGCAGCACCTACCGGGTTACACGGCCTGAAGCTTTCTTT. This gives the protein CASSTYRVTRPEAFF.

The CDR3 DNA follows: TGTGCCAGCAGTTTGAACAGGGGGAAGGAAGCTTTCTTT. This gives the protein CASSLNRGKEAFF. J is TRBJ1-1 and V is TRBV27; 8 nucleotides line up with TRBD1. Germline trimming cut 3 bases from V and 8 bases from J; bases unmatched to any gene: 5. CDR3 length equals 13 residues. Germline-derived CDR1 and CDR2 are MNHEY and SMNVEV (reference sequence).

This chain connects TRBV6-5 to TRBJ1-4; 11 bases match TRBD1. CDR1 MNHEY and CDR2 SVGAGI come from the germline V gene. Losses at the gene ends were 6 bases for V and 7 bases for J; bases not matched to a gene: 7. CDR3 length: 15 residues. CDR3 region: CASRFGGQGGEKLFF. The CDR3 region has the DNA TGTGCCAGCAGATTCGGGGGACAGGGGGGTGAAAAACTGTTTTTT.

The rearrangement links TRBV5-8 to TRBJ1-2, with 8 positions matching TRBD1. This CDR3 has 12 residues. Per germline, CDR1 SGHTS and CDR2 YDEGEE. The junction had 4 bases not matched to a gene; V was cut back by 4 bases and J by 8 bases. The CDR3 region is CASSPGQVGYTF. CDR3 DNA: TGTGCCAGCAGCCCGGGACAGGTCGGCTACACCTTC.

The rearrangement links TRBV5-1 to TRBJ2-2; TRBD1 matches 9 bases. V was clipped by 5 bases and J by 2 bases; unmatched bases: 4. The CDR3 is 15 amino acids. Germline V gives CDR1 SGHRS, CDR2 YFSETQ. CDR3 in amino acids: CASRQGAPNTGELFF. The DNA of the CDR3 is TGCGCCAGCAGACAGGGGGCCCCCAACACCGGGGAGCTGTTTTTT.

CDR3 sequence (DNA): TGTGCCAGCAGTGGGGGCGAGGCGTATGGCTACACCTTC. It translates to CASSGGEAYGYTF. The J gene is TRBJ1-2, the V gene TRBV2; a possible D gene is TRBD1 (5 bases). Germline lookup yields CDR1 SNHLY and CDR2 FYNNEI. The germline V and J ends were trimmed by 4 bases and 5 bases, with 11 bases remaining between them. The CDR3 sequence is 13 residues long.

The chain has TRBV19 and TRBJ1-1; 9 bases align to TRBD1. CDR1 is LNHDA and CDR2 is SQIVND in the germline V gene (reference sequence). V gave up 4 bases and J gave up 1 base; unmatched junction bases: 7. This CDR3 is built from 16 residues. CDR3 nucleotide sequence: TGTGCCAGTAGTAGCCGGGACAGGGTTAAGAACACTGAAGCTTTCTTT. This codes for CASSSRDRVKNTEAFF.

V is TRBV5-6 and J is TRBJ1-2; no clear D gene. V was cut by 1 base and J by 3 bases, with 7 bases left in between. Germline V CDR1 and CDR2: SGHDT, YYEEEE. This CDR3 is built from 13 residues. CDR3 sequence: CASSLYNHYGYTF. DNA of the CDR3: TGTGCCAGCAGCTTGTACAACCACTATGGCTACACCTTC.

V usage is TRBV5-1 and J usage is TRBJ1-2; TRBD1 aligns across 7 bases. This CDR3 is built from 12 residues. Germline assignment: CDR1 SGHRS and CDR2 YFSETQ. The J segment lost 6 bases and the V segment lost 4 bases, leaving 3 bases of the junction unmatched. CDR3 bases: TGCGCCAGCAGCCGACAGGGAAATGGCTACACCTTC. The encoded protein is CASSRQGNGYTF. The whole variable domain, filled in from reference TRBV5-1 and TRBJ1-2, reads KAGVTQTPRYLIKTRGQQVTLSCSPISGHRSVSWYQQTPGQGLQFLFEYFSETQRNKGNFPGRFSGRQFSNSRSEMNVSTLELGDSALYLCASSRQGNGYTFGSGTRLTVV.

The genes are TRBV7-6 and TRBJ1-1, with D hard to call. Germline-derived CDR1 and CDR2 are SGHVS and FNYEAQ. The length of the CDR3 is 14 residues. Trimming pared 1 base from V and 4 bases from J, leaving 10 bases between. The CDR3 DNA sequence: TGTGCCAGCAGCTTAGAGCCCGGCGGCACTGAAGCTTTCTTT. Its translation is CASSLEPGGTEAFF.

This rearrangement joins TRBV7-3 to TRBJ2-7; D possibly corresponds to TRBD2 (6 bases). V was shortened by 1 base and J by 1 base, with 11 bases between the two germline ends. There are 15 residues in the CDR3. Germline lookup yields CDR1 SGHTA and CDR2 FQGTGA. The CDR3 sequence is CASSLNWGGSYEQYF. The CDR3 nucleotides read TGTGCCAGCAGCTTAAATTGGGGAGGATCCTACGAGCAGTACTTC.

The chain combines TRBV9 with TRBJ2-4, with D uncertain. Germline-derived CDR1 and CDR2 are SGDLS and YYNGEE. The CDR3 contains 14 residues. The germline V and J ends were trimmed by 4 bases and 6 bases, with 14 bases remaining between them. The CDR3 loop is CASSPETELNIQYF. Written as DNA, the CDR3 is TGTGCCAGCAGCCCTGAAACAGAATTAAACATTCAGTACTTC.

This chain joins TRBV6-5 and TRBJ1-1; D remains ambiguous. V was pared by 0 bases and J by 7 bases, with 12 bases between. Germline V lookup: CDR1 MNHEY, CDR2 SVGAGI. CDR3 length equals 14 residues. The CDR3 DNA is TGTGCCAGCAGTTACTCGGACTGGGGATTTGAAGCTTTCTTT. Translation gives CASSYSDWGFEAFF.

This chain joins TRBV3-1 (or the pseudogene TRBV3-2) and TRBJ1-2, with 11 nucleotides matching TRBD1. The CDR3 is 15 amino acids. CDR1 and CDR2 (germline): LGHDT, YNNKEL (reference sequence). The trim removed 4 bases at V and 4 bases at J, leaving 5 bases unmatched. The CDR3 region is CASSPDRGLVYGYTF. The CDR3 bases are TGTGCCAGCAGCCCGGACAGGGGGCTCGTCTATGGCTACACCTTC.

V usage is TRBV27 and J usage is TRBJ1-3; maybe TRBD1 (6 bases). The CDR3 extends over 17 amino acids. Trimming cost V 6 bases and J 0 bases, with 18 bases left between them. Germline loops: CDR1 MNHEY, CDR2 SMNVEV (reference sequence). This chain's CDR3 is CASRSGVSRYSGNTIYF. In DNA, the CDR3 is TGTGCCAGCAGGTCAGGGGTCTCCAGATACTCTGGAAACACCATATATTTT.